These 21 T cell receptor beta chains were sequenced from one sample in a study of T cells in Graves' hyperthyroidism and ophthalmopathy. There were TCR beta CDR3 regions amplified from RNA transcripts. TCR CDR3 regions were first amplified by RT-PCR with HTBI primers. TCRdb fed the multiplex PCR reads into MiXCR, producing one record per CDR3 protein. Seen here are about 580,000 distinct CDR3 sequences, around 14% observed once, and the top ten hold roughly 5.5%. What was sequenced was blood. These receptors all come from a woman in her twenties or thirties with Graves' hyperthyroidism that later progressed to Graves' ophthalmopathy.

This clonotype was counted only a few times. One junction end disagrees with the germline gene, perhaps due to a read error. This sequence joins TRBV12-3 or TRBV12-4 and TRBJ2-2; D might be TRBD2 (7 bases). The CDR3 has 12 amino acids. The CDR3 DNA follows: TGTGCCAGCAGCCATGAGGGGGACTACGCGATTTTT. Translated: CASSHEGDYAIF.

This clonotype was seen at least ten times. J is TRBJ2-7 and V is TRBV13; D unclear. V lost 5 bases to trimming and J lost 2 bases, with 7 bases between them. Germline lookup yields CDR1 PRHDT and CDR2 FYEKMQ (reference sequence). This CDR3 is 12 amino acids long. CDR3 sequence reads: CASSALTYEQYF. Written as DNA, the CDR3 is TGTGCCAGCAGCGCCCTGACCTACGAGCAGTACTTC. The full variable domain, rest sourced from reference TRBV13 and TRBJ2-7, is AAGVIQSPRHLIKEKRETATLKCYPIPRHDTVYWYQQGPGQDPQFLISFYEKMQSDKGSIPDRFSAQQFSDYHSELNMSSLELGDSALYFCASSALTYEQYFGPGTRLTVT.

The CDR3 spells CASSRQGATGNTIYF. The CDR3 bases are TGTGCCAGCAGTAGACAGGGGGCAACTGGAAACACCATATATTTT. J is TRBJ1-3 and V is TRBV27, with 10 positions matching TRBD1. Germline loops: CDR1 MNHEY, CDR2 SMNVEV (reference sequence). The CDR3 has 15 amino acids. The V gene end was trimmed by 5 bases and the J gene end by 2 bases; junction bases not matched to a gene: 3.

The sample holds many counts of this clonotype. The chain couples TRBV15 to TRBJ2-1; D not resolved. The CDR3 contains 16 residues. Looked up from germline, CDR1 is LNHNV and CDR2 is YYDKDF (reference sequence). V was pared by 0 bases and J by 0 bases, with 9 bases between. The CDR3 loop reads CATSRDIPSSYNEQFF. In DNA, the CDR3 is TGTGCCACCAGCAGAGATATCCCGAGCTCCTACAATGAGCAGTTCTTC.

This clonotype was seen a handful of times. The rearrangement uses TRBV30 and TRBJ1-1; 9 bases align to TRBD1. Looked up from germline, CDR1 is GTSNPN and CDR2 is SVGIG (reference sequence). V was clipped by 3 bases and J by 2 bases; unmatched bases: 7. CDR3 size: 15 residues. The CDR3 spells CAWRFRDRVNTEAFF. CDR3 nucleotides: TGTGCCTGGAGATTCCGGGACAGGGTAAACACTGAAGCTTTCTTT.

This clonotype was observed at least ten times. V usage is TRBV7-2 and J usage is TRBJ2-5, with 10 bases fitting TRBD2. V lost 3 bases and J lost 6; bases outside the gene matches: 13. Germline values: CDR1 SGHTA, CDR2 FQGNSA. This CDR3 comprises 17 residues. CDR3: CASSLPSGSGGLKTQYF. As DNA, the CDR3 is TGTGCCAGCAGCTTGCCTAGCGGGAGCGGTGGTTTGAAGACCCAGTACTTC.

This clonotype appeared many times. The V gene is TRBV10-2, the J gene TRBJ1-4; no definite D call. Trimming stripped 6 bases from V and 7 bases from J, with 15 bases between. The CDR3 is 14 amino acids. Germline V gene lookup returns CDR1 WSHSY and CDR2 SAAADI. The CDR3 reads CASSSGSSGEKLFF. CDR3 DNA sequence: TGCGCCAGCAGCTCCGGGAGCTCGGGTGAAAAACTGTTTTTT.

CDR3 sequence: CASSLAGFSEQPQHF. DNA for the CDR3: TGCGCCAGCAGCTTGGCAGGGTTCTCGGAGCAGCCCCAGCATTTT. The chain has TRBV5-1 and TRBJ1-5, with D possibly matching TRBD1 (5 bases). Germline-derived CDR1 and CDR2 are SGHRS and YFSETQ. The CDR3 has 15 amino acids. V was shortened by 0 bases and J by 7 bases, with 14 bases between the two germline ends.

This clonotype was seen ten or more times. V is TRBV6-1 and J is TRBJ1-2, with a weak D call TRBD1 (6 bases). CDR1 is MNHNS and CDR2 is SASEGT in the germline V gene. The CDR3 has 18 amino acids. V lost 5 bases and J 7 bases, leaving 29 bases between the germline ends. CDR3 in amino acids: CASSYTALGAGSTLGYTF. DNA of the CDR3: TGTGCCAGCAGTTACACCGCCCTGGGGGCAGGTTCCACCCTTGGCTACACCTTC.

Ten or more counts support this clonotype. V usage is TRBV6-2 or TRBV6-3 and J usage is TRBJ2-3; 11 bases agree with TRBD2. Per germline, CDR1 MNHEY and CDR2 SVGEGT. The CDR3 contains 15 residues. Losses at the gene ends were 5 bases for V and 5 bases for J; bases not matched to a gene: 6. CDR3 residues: CASSRLAGLEDTQYF. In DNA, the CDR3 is TGTGCCAGCAGTCGACTAGCGGGGCTGGAAGATACGCAGTATTTT.

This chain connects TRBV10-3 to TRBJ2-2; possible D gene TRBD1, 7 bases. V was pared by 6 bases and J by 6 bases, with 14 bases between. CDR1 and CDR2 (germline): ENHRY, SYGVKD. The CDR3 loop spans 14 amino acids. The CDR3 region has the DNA TGTGCCATCAGAGGAGACAGGGAGGCCGGGGAGCTGTTTTTT. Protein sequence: CAIRGDREAGELFF.

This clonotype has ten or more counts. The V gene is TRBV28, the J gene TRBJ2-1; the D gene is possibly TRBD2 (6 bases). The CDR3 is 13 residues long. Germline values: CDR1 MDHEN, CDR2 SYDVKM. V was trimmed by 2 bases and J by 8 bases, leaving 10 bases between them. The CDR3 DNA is TGTGCCAGCAGTTTACAAACGGGAGATGAGCAGTTCTTC. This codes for CASSLQTGDEQFF.

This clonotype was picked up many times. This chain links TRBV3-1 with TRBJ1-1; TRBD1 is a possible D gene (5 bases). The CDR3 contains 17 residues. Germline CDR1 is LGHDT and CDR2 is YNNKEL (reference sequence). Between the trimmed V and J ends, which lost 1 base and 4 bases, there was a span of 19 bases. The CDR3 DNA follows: TGTGCCAGCAGCCAAGTCCAATCGGCAGGGTCTGTCACTGAAGCTTTCTTT. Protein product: CASSQVQSAGSVTEAFF.

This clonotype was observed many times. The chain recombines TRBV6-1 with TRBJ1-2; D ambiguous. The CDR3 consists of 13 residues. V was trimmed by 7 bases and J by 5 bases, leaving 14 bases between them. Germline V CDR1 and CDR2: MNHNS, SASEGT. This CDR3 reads CASTKSGSYGYTF. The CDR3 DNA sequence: TGTGCCAGCACGAAAAGCGGCTCGTATGGCTACACCTTC.

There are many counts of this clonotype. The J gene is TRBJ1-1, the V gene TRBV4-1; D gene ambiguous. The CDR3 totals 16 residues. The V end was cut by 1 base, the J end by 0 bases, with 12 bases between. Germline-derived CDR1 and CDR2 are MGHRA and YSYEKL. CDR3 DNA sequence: TGCGCCAGCAGCCAAGGGTTTACGGTCATGAACACTGAAGCTTTCTTT. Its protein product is CASSQGFTVMNTEAFF.

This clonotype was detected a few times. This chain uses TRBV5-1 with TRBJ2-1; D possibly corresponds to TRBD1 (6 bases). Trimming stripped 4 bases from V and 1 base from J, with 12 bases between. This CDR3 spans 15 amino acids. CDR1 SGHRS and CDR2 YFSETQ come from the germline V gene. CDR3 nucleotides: TGCGCCAGCAGCACGGCAGGGGATTCCTACAATGAGCAGTTCTTC. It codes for CASSTAGDSYNEQFF.

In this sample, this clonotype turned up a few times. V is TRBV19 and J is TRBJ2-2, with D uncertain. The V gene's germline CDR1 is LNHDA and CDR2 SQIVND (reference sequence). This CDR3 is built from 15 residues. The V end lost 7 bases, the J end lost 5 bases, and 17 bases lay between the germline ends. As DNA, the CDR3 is TGTGCCAGTACAGATGGGAATTGGGGAACCGGGGAGCTGTTTTTT. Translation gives CASTDGNWGTGELFF.

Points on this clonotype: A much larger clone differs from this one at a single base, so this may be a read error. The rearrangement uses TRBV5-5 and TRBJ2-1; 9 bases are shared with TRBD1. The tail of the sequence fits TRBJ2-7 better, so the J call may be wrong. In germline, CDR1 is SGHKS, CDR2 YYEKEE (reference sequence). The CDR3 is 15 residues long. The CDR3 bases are TGTGCCAGCAGCGCCCGGGACAGGGCCTACAATGAGCAGTACTTC. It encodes CASSARDRAYNEQYF.

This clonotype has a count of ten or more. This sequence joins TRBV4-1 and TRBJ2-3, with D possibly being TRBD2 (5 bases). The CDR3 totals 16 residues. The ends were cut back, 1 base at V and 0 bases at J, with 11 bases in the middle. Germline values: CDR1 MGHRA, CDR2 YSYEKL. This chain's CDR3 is CASSQGRAVSTDTQYF. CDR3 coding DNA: TGCGCCAGCAGCCAAGGCAGAGCGGTTAGCACAGATACGCAGTATTTT.

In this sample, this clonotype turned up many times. CDR3 in amino acids: CASRGWDREGYTF. The CDR3 DNA reads as TGTGCCAGCAGGGGGTGGGACAGGGAAGGCTACACCTTC. The rearrangement joins TRBV28 to TRBJ1-2; TRBD1 matches 9 bases. J gave up 8 bases and V 6 bases, and 7 bases lay outside the gene matches. The CDR3 runs to 13 residues. The V gene's germline CDR1 is MDHEN and CDR2 SYDVKM.

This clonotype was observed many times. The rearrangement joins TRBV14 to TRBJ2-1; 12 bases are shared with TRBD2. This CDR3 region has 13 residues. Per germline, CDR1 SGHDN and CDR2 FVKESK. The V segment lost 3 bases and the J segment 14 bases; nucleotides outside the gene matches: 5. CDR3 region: CASSQLPSGREFF. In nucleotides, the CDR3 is TGTGCCAGCAGCCAGCTCCCTAGCGGGAGGGAGTTCTTC.